A selection of T cell receptor beta chains follows, all from one sample in a study of blood T cell repertoires in COVID-19. Generated by immunoSEQ multiplex PCR, the TCRdb table keeps only in-frame clones and is missing some. The profile shows 150,000 to 200,000 clones, 80% to 90% of them singletons. The sample comprised peripheral blood. The receptors stem from a man in his sixties with acute or convalescent COVID-19. Both conserved end residues are part of each CDR3. The D gene is left open where the match is weak. Where a row states a size, it is once, few, many or the class of an expanded clone; other rows omit it.

V	D	J	size	CDR3	DNA
TRBV6-1	TRBD1	TRBJ2-1	-	CASSEQQGKRAFNEQFF	TGTGCCAGCAGTGAACAACAGGGGAAGAGGGCCTTCAATGAGCAGTTCTTC
TRBV18	-	TRBJ2-5	-	CASSPGDTGETQYF	TGTGCCAGCTCACCAGGGGACACAGGGGAGACCCAGTACTTC
TRBV5-1	-	TRBJ1-2	-	CASSLLGQNYGYTF	TGCGCCAGCAGCTTATTAGGACAGAACTATGGCTACACCTTC
TRBV11-3	TRBD1	TRBJ2-1	-	CASSLVGTGDNEQFF	TGTGCCAGCAGCTTAGTAGGGACAGGGGACAATGAGCAGTTCTTC
TRBV28	TRBD2	TRBJ2-2	-	CASSVLSGRPGELFF	TGTGCCAGCAGTGTTCTTAGCGGGAGACCGGGGGAGCTGTTTTTT
TRBV28	TRBD1	TRBJ1-5	-	CASSPTSGTGGNQPQHF	TGTGCCAGCAGTCCGACTTCCGGGACAGGGGGCAATCAGCCCCAGCATTTT
TRBV18	TRBD2	TRBJ2-7	-	CASSHSPRGLAGVGYEQYF	TGTGCCAGCTCACACTCCCCCCGGGGACTAGCGGGAGTAGGCTACGAGCAGTACTTC
TRBV11-2	-	TRBJ1-1	-	CASSLGGFEAFF	TGTGCCAGCAGCTTAGGAGGGTTTGAAGCTTTCTTT
TRBV6-5	TRBD1	TRBJ1-2	-	CASQTTGGTNYGYTF	TGTGCCAGTCAAACGACAGGGGGAACCAACTATGGCTACACCTTC
TRBV10-3	TRBD1	TRBJ1-2	once	CAISAGTANYGYTF	TGTGCCATCAGTGCGGGGACAGCTAACTATGGCTACACCTTC
TRBV9	TRBD1	TRBJ1-6	-	CASSVTGLTDNSPLHF	TGTGCCAGCAGCGTGACAGGGCTCACGGATAATTCACCCCTCCACTTT
TRBV7-9	-	TRBJ1-6	-	CASSPQANSPLHF	TGTGCCAGCAGTCCTCAGGCAAATTCACCCCTCCACTTT
TRBV5-1	TRBD2	TRBJ2-2	-	CASSFRGLAGGRPGELFF	TGCGCCAGCAGCTTTCGAGGACTAGCGGGAGGGAGGCCCGGGGAGCTGTTTTTT
TRBV28	-	TRBJ2-7	-	CASSMRTEQYF	TGTGCCAGCAGCATGCGGACAGAGCAGTACTTC
TRBV7-9	TRBD2	TRBJ2-3	once	CASSQSSGGTDTQYF	TGTGCCAGCAGCCAGTCTAGCGGAGGCACAGATACGCAGTATTTT
TRBV3-1/TRBV3-2	-	TRBJ1-6	-	CASSQEGLGVNSPLHF	TGTGCCAGCAGCCAAGAGGGGCTTGGTGTTAATTCACCCCTCCACTTT
TRBV2	TRBD1	TRBJ1-3	once	CASSGGTVSGNTIYF	TGTGCCAGCAGTGGGGGGACAGTCTCTGGAAACACCATATATTTT
TRBV3-1/TRBV3-2	-	TRBJ1-2	-	CASSHGQGLVGYTF	TGTGCCAGCAGCCACGGACAAGGCCTGGTCGGCTACACCTTC
TRBV11-3	-	TRBJ1-1	-	CASSRSLNTEAFF	TGTGCCAGCAGTCGATCACTTAACACTGAAGCTTTCTTT
TRBV5-1	TRBD1	TRBJ1-4	once	CASSQTGGREKLFF	TGCGCCAGCAGCCAGACAGGGGGTCGCGAAAAACTGTTTTTT
TRBV19	-	TRBJ2-3	-	CASSIREWRYTQYF	TGTGCCAGTAGTATAAGGGAGTGGAGATATACGCAGTATTTT
TRBV24-1	TRBD2	TRBJ2-1	-	CATSDVTSVSYNEQFF	TGTGCCACCAGTGATGTCACTAGCGTATCCTACAATGAGCAGTTCTTC
TRBV24-1	TRBD2	TRBJ2-1	-	CATSDPLAGGLSSYNEQFF	TGTGCCACCAGTGACCCTCTAGCGGGAGGGCTCAGCTCCTACAATGAGCAGTTCTTC
TRBV18	-	TRBJ2-2	-	CASSPLPIQGYTGELFF	TGTGCCAGCTCACCGTTACCTATCCAGGGTTACACCGGGGAGCTGTTTTTT
TRBV5-1	-	TRBJ2-7	once	CASSSRLMTVDLREQYF	TGCGCCAGCAGCTCCCGCCTAATGACAGTCGACCTACGAGAGCAGTACTTC
TRBV29-1	-	TRBJ1-2	-	CSVVGRGGYGYTF	TGCAGCGTTGTTGGGAGGGGTGGGTATGGCTACACCTTC
TRBV2	TRBD2	TRBJ2-5	-	CASSPRTSGGQETQYF	TGTGCCAGCAGTCCAAGGACTAGCGGAGGACAAGAGACCCAGTACTTC
TRBV6-5	-	TRBJ1-1	-	CASSYAVSTEAFF	TGTGCCAGCAGTTACGCCGTTAGCACTGAAGCTTTCTTT
TRBV5-5	-	TRBJ2-2	-	CASSLVLGELFF	TGTGCCAGCAGCTTGGTCCTCGGGGAGCTGTTTTTT
TRBV6-2/TRBV6-3	TRBD1	TRBJ1-2	-	CASSRQGQSLWGYTF	TGTGCCAGCAGCCGACAGGGTCAGAGTCTCTGGGGCTACACCTTC
TRBV6-5	-	TRBJ1-6	-	CASKGQGNSPLHF	TGTGCCAGCAAGGGTCAGGGGAATTCACCCCTCCACTTT
TRBV27	TRBD2	TRBJ2-2	-	CASSRRLAGDTGELFF	TGTGCCAGCAGCCGCCGACTAGCGGGGGACACCGGGGAGCTGTTTTTT
TRBV29-1	-	TRBJ1-1	-	CSVEAYTNTEAFF	TGCAGCGTTGAAGCATACACGAACACTGAAGCTTTCTTT
TRBV5-6	TRBD1	TRBJ2-1	few	CASSLDRGRNEQFF	TGTGCCAGCAGCTTGGACAGGGGGCGCAATGAGCAGTTCTTC
TRBV28	TRBD1	TRBJ1-2	many	CASSSTGWLNYGYTF	TGTGCCAGCAGTTCGACAGGGTGGCTTAACTATGGCTACACCTTC
TRBV5-1	-	TRBJ2-7	-	CASSFTTGNSYEQYF	TGCGCCAGCAGCTTCACTACAGGGAACTCCTACGAGCAGTACTTC
TRBV24-1	-	TRBJ2-3	-	CATSAGGTDTQYF	TGTGCCACCAGTGCCGGGGGCACAGATACGCAGTATTTT
TRBV6-5	TRBD2	TRBJ2-1	-	CASSQSGSSYNEQFF	TGTGCCAGCAGCCAAAGCGGGAGCTCCTACAATGAGCAGTTCTTC
TRBV5-1	TRBD2	TRBJ2-1	-	CASRASGTHNEQFF	TGCGCCAGCAGAGCCAGCGGGACCCACAATGAGCAGTTCTTC
TRBV2	TRBD1	TRBJ1-5	-	CATSGGRGVNQPQHF	TGTGCCACCAGCGGGGGCAGGGGGGTCAATCAGCCCCAGCATTTT
TRBV7-3	TRBD2	TRBJ2-2	-	CATSGNTGELFF	TGTGCCACTAGCGGGAACACCGGGGAGCTGTTTTTT
TRBV28	TRBD1	TRBJ1-3	-	CASSLRAGTAGNTIYF	TGTGCCAGCAGTTTAAGAGCAGGGACAGCTGGAAACACCATATATTTT
TRBV12-3/TRBV12-4	-	TRBJ2-1	-	CASSLAVGGSQFF	TGTGCCAGCAGTTTAGCCGTGGGGGGATCGCAGTTCTTC
TRBV9	-	TRBJ1-1	-	CASSPQVNTEAFF	TGTGCCAGCAGCCCGCAGGTGAACACTGAAGCTTTCTTT
TRBV5-4	TRBD2	TRBJ2-2	-	CASKKGEGRGIVTGELFF	TGTGCCAGCAAAAAAGGGGAGGGGCGCGGAATCGTCACCGGGGAGCTGTTTTTT
TRBV25-1	TRBD2	TRBJ2-1	-	CASSELGTSGRLHEQFF	TGTGCCAGCAGTGAATTGGGGACTAGCGGGAGGTTGCATGAGCAGTTCTTC
TRBV28	-	TRBJ2-3	-	CASRTTSTDTQYF	TGTGCCAGCAGGACAACTAGCACAGATACGCAGTATTTT